This TCR beta chain was captured by sequencing in a study of Ad26.COV2.S vaccination and SARS-CoV-2 variants. CDR1 and CDR2 (germline): MNHEY, SMNVEV (reference sequence). Trimming removed 3 bases at V and 3 bases at J, with 12 bases between. The CDR3 spans 14 residues. Specified treatment: roughly 19 received Ad26.COV2.S at low or high dose, single or two shots; five or six received placebo; per-sample allocation not given. All samples were drawn on day 63, counting from the first vaccine or placebo injection. Assay: immunoSEQ multiplex PCR; the TCRdb copy retains only in-frame clones and omits some. The table includes about 350,000 clones, 88% detected once.

The sequence was obtained from a person between 18 and 65 years old who received the Ad26.COV2.S COVID-19 vaccine or a placebo. This chain links TRBV27 with TRBJ2-7; D is unclear. The sequencing here drew on peripheral blood, taken in a trial of Ad26.COV2.S vaccine versus placebo. The CDR3 here is CASSFGTRSYEQYF. In nucleotides, the CDR3 is TGTGCCAGCAGTTTTGGTACCAGAAGCTACGAGCAGTACTTC.